This is a list of T cell receptor beta chains from one sample in a study of shared clonotypes between healthy human individuals. Clones were sequenced by immunoSEQ multiplex PCR, and TCRdb holds only the in-frame ones, with some missing. The table has about half a million clones, approximately 78% seen once; the top ten hold around 12%. The sample taken for sequencing was PBMCs. All receptors derive from a woman aged 40 to 50 in good health. Some clones in this sample may be carry-over from other donors' samples. Both conserved end residues are part of each CDR3. Fields, in order: V gene, clone size, J gene, D gene, CDR3 protein, CDR3 DNA. A D gene is named only where the DNA matches it firmly. Only some rows state a clone size, as once, few, many or a class for expanded clones.

v_call: TRBV28
clone_size: NA
j_call: TRBJ1-5
d_call: NA
cdr3_aa: CASSARISNQPQHF
cdr3_nt: TGTGCCAGCAGCGCAAGGATTAGCAATCAGCCCCAGCATTTT

v_call: TRBV5-1
clone_size: NA
j_call: TRBJ2-7
d_call: NA
cdr3_aa: CASSRRGYEQYF
cdr3_nt: TGCGCCAGCAGCAGACGGGGATACGAGCAGTACTTC

v_call: TRBV5-4
clone_size: NA
j_call: TRBJ2-7
d_call: NA
cdr3_aa: CASSPSDGSPSSYEQYF
cdr3_nt: TGTGCCAGCAGCCCGTCTGACGGGAGCCCCTCCTCCTACGAGCAGTACTTC

v_call: TRBV2
clone_size: NA
j_call: TRBJ2-3
d_call: NA
cdr3_aa: CASSPADTQYF
cdr3_nt: TGTGCCAGCAGTCCCGCAGATACGCAGTATTTT

v_call: TRBV18
clone_size: NA
j_call: TRBJ1-5
d_call: NA
cdr3_aa: CASSPTQGTWGNQPQHF
cdr3_nt: TGTGCCAGCTCACCAACTCAGGGGACCTGGGGCAATCAGCCCCAGCATTTT

v_call: TRBV18
clone_size: NA
j_call: TRBJ2-7
d_call: TRBD2
cdr3_aa: CASALAGTSSYEQYF
cdr3_nt: TGTGCCAGCGCGCTAGCGGGGACAAGCTCCTACGAGCAGTACTTC

v_call: TRBV10-3
clone_size: NA
j_call: TRBJ2-7
d_call: TRBD2
cdr3_aa: CAIKPGTSGNYEQYF
cdr3_nt: TGTGCCATCAAACCCGGGACTAGCGGAAACTACGAGCAGTACTTC

v_call: TRBV7-8
clone_size: NA
j_call: TRBJ1-4
d_call: NA
cdr3_aa: CASSPGREKLFF
cdr3_nt: TGTGCCAGCAGCCCCGGGAGGGAAAAACTGTTTTTT

v_call: TRBV5-1
clone_size: NA
j_call: TRBJ1-2
d_call: NA
cdr3_aa: CASSPVRQHGYTF
cdr3_nt: TGCGCCAGCAGCCCGGTGAGGCAGCATGGCTACACCTTC

v_call: TRBV19
clone_size: NA
j_call: TRBJ2-7
d_call: NA
cdr3_aa: CASSSSGMEEQYF
cdr3_nt: TGTGCCAGTAGCAGCAGCGGCATGGAGGAGCAGTACTTC

v_call: TRBV6-1
clone_size: NA
j_call: TRBJ2-7
d_call: TRBD2
cdr3_aa: CASSDGSGTSNEQYF
cdr3_nt: TGTGCCAGCAGCGACGGAAGCGGGACCTCGAACGAGCAGTACTTC

v_call: TRBV28
clone_size: NA
j_call: TRBJ2-1
d_call: TRBD1
cdr3_aa: CASSLPGQVHNEQFF
cdr3_nt: TGTGCCAGCTCGTTGCCGGGACAGGTCCACAATGAGCAGTTCTTC

v_call: TRBV5-1
clone_size: NA
j_call: TRBJ2-3
d_call: TRBD2
cdr3_aa: CASSLDTSGGAASTDTQYF
cdr3_nt: TGCGCCAGCAGCTTGGACACTAGCGGGGGAGCCGCTAGCACAGATACGCAGTATTTT

v_call: TRBV2
clone_size: NA
j_call: TRBJ2-1
d_call: TRBD1
cdr3_aa: CASSAGQGLYNEQFF
cdr3_nt: TGTGCCAGCAGTGCGGGACAGGGCCTCTACAATGAGCAGTTCTTC

v_call: TRBV5-1
clone_size: NA
j_call: TRBJ2-1
d_call: NA
cdr3_aa: CASSSIADSSYNEQFF
cdr3_nt: TGCGCCAGCAGCTCCATAGCGGACTCCTCCTACAATGAGCAGTTCTTC

v_call: TRBV29-1
clone_size: once
j_call: TRBJ2-3
d_call: NA
cdr3_aa: CSVAWWGAYRTDTQYF
cdr3_nt: TGCAGCGTTGCCTGGTGGGGAGCGTATCGCACAGATACGCAGTATTTT

v_call: TRBV28
clone_size: NA
j_call: TRBJ2-5
d_call: NA
cdr3_aa: CASSSYRFWEQYF
cdr3_nt: TGTGCCAGCAGTTCATACAGGTTCTGGGAGCAGTACTTC

v_call: TRBV10-2
clone_size: NA
j_call: TRBJ2-7
d_call: TRBD2
cdr3_aa: CASSVRTSGYEQYF
cdr3_nt: TGCGCCAGCAGTGTTCGGACTAGCGGATACGAGCAGTACTTC

v_call: TRBV7-3
clone_size: NA
j_call: TRBJ2-1
d_call: NA
cdr3_aa: CASSSLGGNYNEQFF
cdr3_nt: TGTGCCAGCAGTTCGTTGGGCGGGAACTACAATGAGCAGTTCTTC

v_call: TRBV4-1
clone_size: NA
j_call: TRBJ2-3
d_call: NA
cdr3_aa: CASSQDLTTDTQYF
cdr3_nt: TGCGCCAGCAGCCAAGATTTGACGACAGATACGCAGTATTTT

v_call: TRBV7-2
clone_size: NA
j_call: TRBJ2-3
d_call: NA
cdr3_aa: CASSLDGNTDTQYF
cdr3_nt: TGTGCCAGCAGCTTAGACGGGAACACAGATACGCAGTATTTT

v_call: TRBV6-6
clone_size: NA
j_call: TRBJ2-7
d_call: NA
cdr3_aa: CASSLSVGVYEQYF
cdr3_nt: TGTGCCAGCAGTTTAAGCGTAGGGGTATACGAGCAGTACTTC

v_call: TRBV7-9
clone_size: NA
j_call: TRBJ1-3
d_call: TRBD1
cdr3_aa: CASSPRTGLSSGNTIYF
cdr3_nt: TGTGCCAGCAGCCCAAGGACAGGCCTCAGCTCTGGAAACACCATATATTTT